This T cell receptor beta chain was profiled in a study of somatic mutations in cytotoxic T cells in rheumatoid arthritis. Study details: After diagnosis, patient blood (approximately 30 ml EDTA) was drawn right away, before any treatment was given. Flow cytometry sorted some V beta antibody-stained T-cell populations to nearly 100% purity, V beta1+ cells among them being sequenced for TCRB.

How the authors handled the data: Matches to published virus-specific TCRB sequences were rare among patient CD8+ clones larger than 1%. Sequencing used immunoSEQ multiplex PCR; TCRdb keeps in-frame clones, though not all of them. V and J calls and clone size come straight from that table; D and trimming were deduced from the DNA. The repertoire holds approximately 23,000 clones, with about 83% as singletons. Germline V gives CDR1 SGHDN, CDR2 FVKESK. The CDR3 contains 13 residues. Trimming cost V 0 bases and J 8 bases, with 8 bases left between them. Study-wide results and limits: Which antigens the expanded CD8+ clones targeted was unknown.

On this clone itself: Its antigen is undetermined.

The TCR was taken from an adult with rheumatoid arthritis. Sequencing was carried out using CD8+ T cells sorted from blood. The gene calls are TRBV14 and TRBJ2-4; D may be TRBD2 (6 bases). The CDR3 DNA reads TGTGCCAGCAGCCAAGAGGAGGGCGACATTCAGTACTTC. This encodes CASSQEEGDIQYF. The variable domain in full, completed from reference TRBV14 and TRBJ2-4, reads EAGVTQFPSHSVIEKGQTVTLRCDPISGHDNLYWYRRVMGKEIKFLLHFVKESKQDESGMPNNRFLAERTGGTYSTLKVQPAELEDSGVYFCASSQEEGDIQYFGAGTRLSVL.